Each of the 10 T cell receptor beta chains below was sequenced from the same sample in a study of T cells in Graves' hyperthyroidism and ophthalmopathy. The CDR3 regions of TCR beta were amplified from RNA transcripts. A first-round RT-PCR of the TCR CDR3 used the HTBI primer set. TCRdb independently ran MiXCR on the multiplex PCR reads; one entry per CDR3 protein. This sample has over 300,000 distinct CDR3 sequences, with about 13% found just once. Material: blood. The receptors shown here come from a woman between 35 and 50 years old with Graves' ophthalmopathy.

CDR3 in DNA: TGCAGTGCTACTTCCGGGAACAATCAGCCCCAGCATTTT. Its protein is CSATSGNNQPQHF. J is TRBJ1-5 and V is TRBV20-1; D ambiguous. Germline CDR1 DFQATT, CDR2 SNEGSKA (reference sequence). This CDR3 region has 13 residues. V lost 4 bases, J lost 3 bases, and 10 bases lay in between.

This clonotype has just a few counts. In DNA form, the CDR3 reads TGTGCCAGCAGCCAAGGGGGGCACTCGAACACTGAAGCTTTCTTT. Translation: CASSQGGHSNTEAFF. The chain uses TRBV3-1 and TRBJ1-1; D is possibly TRBD1 (6 bases). The V and J ends lost 1 base and 1 base respectively, with 10 bases between them. The V gene's germline CDR1 is LGHDT and CDR2 YNNKEL (reference sequence). CDR3 length: 15 residues.

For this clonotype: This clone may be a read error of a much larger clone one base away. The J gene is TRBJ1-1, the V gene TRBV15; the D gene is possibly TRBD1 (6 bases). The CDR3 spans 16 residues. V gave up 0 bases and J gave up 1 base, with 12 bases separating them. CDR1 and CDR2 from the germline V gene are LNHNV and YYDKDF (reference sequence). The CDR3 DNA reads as TGTGCCACCAGCAGAGATCGGGGAGGGGGGAACACTGAAGCTTTCTTT. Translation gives CATSRDRGGGNTEAFF.

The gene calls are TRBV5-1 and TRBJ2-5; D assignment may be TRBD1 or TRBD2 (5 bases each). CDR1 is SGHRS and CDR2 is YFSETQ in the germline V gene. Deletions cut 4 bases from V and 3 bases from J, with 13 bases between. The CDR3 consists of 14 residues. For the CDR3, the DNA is TGCGCCAGCAGCCTAGCCGGGACGGAAGAGACCCAGTACTTC. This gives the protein CASSLAGTEETQYF.

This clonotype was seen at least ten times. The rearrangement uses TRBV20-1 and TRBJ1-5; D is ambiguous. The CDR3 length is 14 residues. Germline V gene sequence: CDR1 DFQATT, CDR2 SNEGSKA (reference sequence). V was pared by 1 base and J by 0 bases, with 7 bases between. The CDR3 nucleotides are TGCAGTGCTAGAGCGGGAAATAGCAATCAGCCCCAGCATTTT. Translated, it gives CSARAGNSNQPQHF.

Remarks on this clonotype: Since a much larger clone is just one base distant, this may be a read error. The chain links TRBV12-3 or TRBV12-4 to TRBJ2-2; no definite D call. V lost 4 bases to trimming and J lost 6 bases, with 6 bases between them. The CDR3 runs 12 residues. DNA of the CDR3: TGTGCCAGCAGTTCTGAATCCGGGGAGCTGTTTTTT. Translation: CASSSESGELFF.

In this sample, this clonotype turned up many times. The CDR3 here is CASTLPIDTQYF. CDR3 DNA: TGTGCCAGCACCCTCCCAATCGATACGCAGTATTTT. This chain connects TRBV7-9 to TRBJ2-3; D call uncertain. Trimming left V 7 bases short and J 6 bases short, with 11 bases between. CDR1 is SEHNR, CDR2 FQNEAQ, per germline (reference sequence). The CDR3 has 12 residues.

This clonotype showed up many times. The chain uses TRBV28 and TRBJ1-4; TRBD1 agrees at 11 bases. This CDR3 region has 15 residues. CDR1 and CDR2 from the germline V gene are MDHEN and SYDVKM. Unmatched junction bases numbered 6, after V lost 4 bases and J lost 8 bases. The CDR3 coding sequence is TGTGCCAGCAGTTCCCCGGGACAGGGGGGCGAAAAACTGTTTTTT. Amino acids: CASSSPGQGGEKLFF.

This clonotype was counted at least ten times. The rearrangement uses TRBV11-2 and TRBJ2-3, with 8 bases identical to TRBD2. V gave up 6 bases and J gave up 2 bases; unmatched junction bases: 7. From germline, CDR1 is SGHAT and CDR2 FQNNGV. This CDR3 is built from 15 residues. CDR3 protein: CASSRAGADTDTQYF. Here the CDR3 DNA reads TGTGCCAGCAGTCGAGCGGGGGCCGACACAGATACGCAGTATTTT.

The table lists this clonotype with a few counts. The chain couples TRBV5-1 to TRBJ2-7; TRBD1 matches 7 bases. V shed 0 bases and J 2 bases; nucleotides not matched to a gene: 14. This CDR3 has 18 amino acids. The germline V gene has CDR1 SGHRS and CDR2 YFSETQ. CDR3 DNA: TGCGCCAGCAGCTTGGCCCCCGCCGGGACAGCTAACACCTACGAGCAGTACTTC. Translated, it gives CASSLAPAGTANTYEQYF.